This T cell receptor (beta chain) was retrieved from a study of T-cell memory formation after mild COVID-19. Study-wide results and limits: Clones which contracted sat mainly in CM and EM if CD4+, and in EMRA if CD8+. A subset of responding clones appeared in pre-infection memory, suggesting cross-reactive memory joined. Later expanders leaned toward CD4+, whereas clones contracting from day 15 to 85 were balanced CD4/CD8.

5'RACE with constant-segment primers yielded barcoded, UMI-tagged TCR alpha and TCR beta cDNA libraries. MiXCR, run by TCRdb on the 5' RACE reads, gives a single entry per CDR3 protein. The table includes around 34,000 distinct CDR3 sequences, around 8% detected once. This clonotype was counted many times. Its antigen remains unknown. Germline loops: CDR1 LGHNA, CDR2 YSLEER. Trimming pared 3 bases from V and 5 bases from J, leaving 8 bases between. This CDR3 is 14 amino acids long. The source of this sequence is a man aged 18 to 30 who had mild COVID-19 (a few samples of this study predate the infection). Cell type and time point are not known. The genes are TRBV4-3 and TRBJ2-6; D perhaps matches TRBD1 (6 bases). What was sequenced was PBMCs or a T cell subset sorted from them (not recorded which). CDR3 DNA: TGCGCCAGCAGCCAGGGGGCCAGGGCCAACGTCCTGACTTTC. It is translated as CASSQGARANVLTF.